A selection of T cell receptor beta chains follows, all from one sample in a study of blood T cell repertoires in COVID-19. Method: immunoSEQ multiplex PCR; TCRdb's copy keeps in-frame clones and lacks some. The sample carries 150,000 to 200,000 clones, 70% to 90% recorded once. Sequencing input: peripheral blood. These TCRs come from a man aged 55 to 70 with acute or convalescent COVID-19. Each CDR3 is given with its conserved first and last residue. The D gene is left open where the match is weak. Size is stated for part of the rows, as once, few or many counts, or as a class when the clone is expanded.

TRBJ1-5 | . | TRBV6-1 | many | TGTGCCAGCAGTGAAGGTTGGGACAATCTCCCAGGCAATCAGCCCCAGCATTTT | CASSEGWDNLPGNQPQHF
TRBJ1-2 | TRBD1 | TRBV2 | . | TGTGCCAGCAGGCGGAGGGACAGGGAGAACTATGGCTACACCTTC | CASRRRDRENYGYTF
TRBJ1-6 | TRBD1 | TRBV28 | . | TGTGCCAGCAGCTTCCCGGGACAGCTCAATTCACCCCTCCACTTT | CASSFPGQLNSPLHF
TRBJ2-2 | . | TRBV7-3 | . | TGTGCCAGCAGTCCCCTCGGGGGAGCAGGCCCCGGGGAGCTGTTTTTT | CASSPLGGAGPGELFF
TRBJ1-1 | TRBD1 | TRBV7-3 | . | TGTGCCAGCAGCCCCGGACAGGGGGCGCTTATATCTGAAGCTTTCTTT | CASSPGQGALISEAFF
TRBJ1-4 | TRBD1 | TRBV5-1 | once | TGCGCCAGCAAACTTCAGGGGGTTGAGGAAAAACTGTTTTTT | CASKLQGVEEKLFF
TRBJ1-4 | . | TRBV19 | . | TGTGCCAGTAGTATTAATAGGGGTTGGGCTAATGAAAAACTGTTTTTT | CASSINRGWANEKLFF
TRBJ1-5 | TRBD1 | TRBV28 | . | TGTGCCAGCAGCCCGACAGGGTACAGTCAGCCCCAGCATTTT | CASSPTGYSQPQHF
TRBJ1-1 | . | TRBV14 | . | TGTGCCAGCAGCCAAGCGCCGGAGGCTTTCTTT | CASSQAPEAFF
TRBJ1-2 | TRBD1 | TRBV2 | . | TGTGCCAGCAGTGCAGGACAGGGCAACTATGGCTACACCTTC | CASSAGQGNYGYTF
TRBJ2-7 | TRBD2 | TRBV5-1 | . | TGCGCCAGCACCACTGGGGGGGGCTACGAGCAGTACTTC | CASTTGGGYEQYF
TRBJ1-2 | . | TRBV18 | . | TGTGCCAGCTCACTCGCGGGCCAAGAACTTTATGGCTACACCTTC | CASSLAGQELYGYTF
TRBJ1-2 | . | TRBV6-5 | few | TGTGCCAGCAGTTACTCCTCGTGGGGAGTGGATGGCTACACCTTC | CASSYSSWGVDGYTF
TRBJ1-3 | . | TRBV11-2 | . | TGTGCCAGCAGCTTAGGACTCGGATCAGGAAACACCATATATTTT | CASSLGLGSGNTIYF
TRBJ1-6 | TRBD1 | TRBV19 | . | TGTGCCAGTAGTACCCAGACAGGGAACTCACCCCTCCACTTT | CASSTQTGNSPLHF
TRBJ2-1 | . | TRBV27 | . | TGTGCCAGCAGTTTCACCATCGGTCCTAATGAGCAGTTCTTC | CASSFTIGPNEQFF
TRBJ2-2 | . | TRBV7-2 | once | TGTGCCAGCAGCTCACAGGTCCCCGGGGAGCTGTTTTTT | CASSSQVPGELFF
TRBJ1-2 | . | TRBV24-1 | once | TGTGCCACCAGTGATTTTGTGGGGGGACCCTATGGCTACACCTTC | CATSDFVGGPYGYTF
TRBJ1-2 | TRBD1 | TRBV28 | . | TGTGCCAGCAGCCAGACAGGGAAAAATGCGGGCTACACCTTC | CASSQTGKNAGYTF
TRBJ2-2 | . | TRBV2 | . | TGTGCCAGCAGTCCTCCCGGGGAGCTGTTTTTT | CASSPPGELFF
TRBJ1-1 | . | TRBV11-1 | . | TGTGCCAGCAGCTTCACCAGGGGAAAGAACACTGAAGCTTTCTTT | CASSFTRGKNTEAFF
TRBJ1-5 | . | TRBV5-5 | . | TGTGCCAGCAGCTGGCGGGACAATCAGCCCCAGCATTTT | CASSWRDNQPQHF
TRBJ1-5 | . | TRBV4-1 | . | TGCGCCAGCAGCCTCCCGGGTCAGCCCCAGCATTTT | CASSLPGQPQHF
TRBJ1-2 | . | TRBV28 | . | TGTGCCAGCAGTTCTAGGCCAGCGGGAGGGAACTATGGCTACACCTTC | CASSSRPAGGNYGYTF
TRBJ2-3 | TRBD2 | TRBV4-1 | . | TGCGCCAGCAGCCAGTCACTAGCGGGTCGGGGAGATACGCAGTATTTT | CASSQSLAGRGDTQYF
TRBJ1-3 | . | TRBV2 | . | TGTGCCAGCAGGGACACCAGCTCTGGAAACACCATATATTTT | CASRDTSSGNTIYF
TRBJ1-2 | TRBD1 | TRBV30 | once | TGTGCCTGGAGTCGGACAGGGCTGATAGGAAGAGATGGCTACACCTTC | CAWSRTGLIGRDGYTF
TRBJ1-5 | TRBD1 | TRBV20-1 | . | TGCAGTGCTACCACAGGGGTCCCCCAGCATTTT | CSATTGVPQHF
TRBJ1-1 | . | TRBV28 | . | TGTGCCAGCAGCCGACCCCGGCGGACTGAAGCTTTCTTT | CASSRPRRTEAFF
TRBJ2-7 | . | TRBV7-2 | . | TGTGCCAGCAGCCCGAGGGGGGGGTCCCTCTCCTACGAGCAGTACTTC | CASSPRGGSLSYEQYF
TRBJ1-6 | . | TRBV2 | . | TGTGCCAGCAGTGGGCAGAAGAATTCACCCCTCCACTTT | CASSGQKNSPLHF
TRBJ1-5 | . | TRBV5-1 | . | TGCGCCAGCAGCTTGGGGGCGGGGGATAGCAATCAGCCCCAGCATTTT | CASSLGAGDSNQPQHF
TRBJ1-5 | . | TRBV2 | . | TGTGCCAGCAGTGAGGATGGGCCCAATCAGCCCCAGCATTTT | CASSEDGPNQPQHF
TRBJ1-6 | . | TRBV7-9 | . | TGTGCCAGCAGCGGCGGGGGACCTTCACCCCTCCACTTT | CASSGGGPSPLHF
TRBJ2-4 | TRBD2 | TRBV27 | . | TGTGCCAGCAGCACTGTTACGGGAGTACGGGGGGGGAACATTCAGTACTTC | CASSTVTGVRGGNIQYF
TRBJ1-1 | . | TRBV28 | . | TGTGCCAGCAGTCCCCACTCGTTGACTGAAGCTTTCTTT | CASSPHSLTEAFF
TRBJ2-5 | . | TRBV7-2 | once | TGTGCCAGCAGCGCTAAAGCCAGCGGCCAAGAGACCCAGTACTTC | CASSAKASGQETQYF
TRBJ2-3 | . | TRBV7-9 | . | TGTGCCAGCAGCAAGAAACTCCCGAGGGTCACAGATACGCAGTATTTT | CASSKKLPRVTDTQYF
TRBJ1-5 | . | TRBV19 | . | TGTGCCAGTAGGGACACCCTTTCTGCGCCCCAGCATTTT | CASRDTLSAPQHF
TRBJ1-6 | . | TRBV6-5 | once | TGTGCCAGCAGCGCTCGGGAGGGCTATAATTCACCCCTCCACTTT | CASSAREGYNSPLHF
TRBJ1-2 | . | TRBV20-1 | . | TGCAGTGCTAGTCGGGGGGCTGGTGGCTACACCTTC | CSASRGAGGYTF
TRBJ1-5 | . | TRBV2 | . | TGTGCCAGCACCGACCAACAGGGACGTCATCAGCCCCAGCATTTT | CASTDQQGRHQPQHF
TRBJ2-7 | . | TRBV25-1 | . | TGTGCCAGCAGTGAGATCAACAGGGCGTACGAGCAGTACTTC | CASSEINRAYEQYF
TRBJ2-2 | . | TRBV6-1 | . | TGTGCCAGCAGTGATACTAGATCGGGGGAGCTGTTTTTT | CASSDTRSGELFF
TRBJ2-1 | . | TRBV28 | . | TGTGCCAGCAGCCTAACCTACAATGAGCAGTTCTTC | CASSLTYNEQFF